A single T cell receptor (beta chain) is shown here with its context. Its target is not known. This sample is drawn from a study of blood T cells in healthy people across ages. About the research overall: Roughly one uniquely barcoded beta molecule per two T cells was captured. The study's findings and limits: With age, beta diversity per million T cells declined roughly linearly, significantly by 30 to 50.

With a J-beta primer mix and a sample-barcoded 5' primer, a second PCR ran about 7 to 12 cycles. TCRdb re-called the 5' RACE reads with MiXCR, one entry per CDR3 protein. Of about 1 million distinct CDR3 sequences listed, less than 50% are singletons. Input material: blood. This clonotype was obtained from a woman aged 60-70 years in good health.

For the CDR3, the DNA is TGTGCCAGCAGCGTAGGTTCTAGGTTAGTCGGTGAGCAGTTCTTC. Protein product: CASSVGSRLVGEQFF. This chain uses TRBV9 with TRBJ2-1; D gene ambiguous. Germline assignment: CDR1 SGDLS and CDR2 YYNGEE. Trimming left V 0 bases short and J 9 bases short, with 16 bases between. This CDR3 region has 15 residues.